This is a list of T cell receptor beta chains from one sample in a study of T cell repertoires in cytomegalovirus infection. A single record per CDR3 protein comes from TCRdb applying MiXCR to the reads. The sample yields about 260,000 distinct CDR3 sequences, roughly an eighth seen once. Sequenced sample: PBMCs. The receptor source for this set is a human donor in good health (CMV status not recorded). Some clones in this sample may be carry-over from other donors' samples. Both conserved end residues are part of each CDR3. Fields, in order: D gene, clone size, V gene, J gene, CDR3 protein, CDR3 DNA. A D gene is named only where the DNA matches it firmly. Some rows have no size entry. The others give once, few or many, or a class for an expanded clone.

d_gene: TRBD2; abundance: many; v_gene: TRBV7-2; j_gene: TRBJ2-7; CDR3aa: CASSPGLAGVLSGEQYF; CDR3nt: TGTGCCAGCAGCCCCGGACTAGCGGGAGTTTTATCGGGAGAGCAGTACTTC
d_gene: -; abundance: few; v_gene: TRBV6-2/TRBV6-3; j_gene: TRBJ2-3; CDR3aa: CASSSDITDTQYF; CDR3nt: TGTGCCAGCAGTTCGGACATCACAGATACGCAGTATTTT
d_gene: TRBD1; abundance: many; v_gene: TRBV7-3; j_gene: TRBJ1-5; CDR3aa: CASSQGGGAPQHF; CDR3nt: TGTGCCAGCAGCCAGGGGGGGGGAGCGCCCCAGCATTTT
d_gene: -; abundance: many; v_gene: TRBV5-4; j_gene: TRBJ1-4; CDR3aa: CASSFGGGNEKLFF; CDR3nt: TGTGCCAGCAGTTTTGGAGGGGGTAATGAAAAACTGTTTTTT
d_gene: -; abundance: -; v_gene: TRBV7-9; j_gene: TRBJ2-7; CDR3aa: CASRSSIGYEQYF; CDR3nt: TGTGCCAGCAGGTCTAGCATTGGCTACGAGCAGTACTTC
d_gene: -; abundance: -; v_gene: TRBV6-2/TRBV6-3; j_gene: TRBJ2-2; CDR3aa: CASKGTLNTGELFF; CDR3nt: TGTGCCAGCAAGGGGACATTGAACACCGGGGAGCTGTTTTTT
d_gene: TRBD1; abundance: once; v_gene: TRBV25-1; j_gene: TRBJ1-1; CDR3aa: CASRTGKGTEAFF; CDR3nt: TGTGCCAGCAGGACAGGGAAAGGCACTGAAGCTTTCTTT
d_gene: TRBD1; abundance: -; v_gene: TRBV20-1; j_gene: TRBJ1-1; CDR3aa: CSARVGQGQGGTEAFF; CDR3nt: TGCAGTGCTAGAGTGGGTCAAGGGCAGGGGGGCACTGAAGCTTTCTTT
d_gene: TRBD2; abundance: many; v_gene: TRBV7-9; j_gene: TRBJ2-1; CDR3aa: CASSLIGLANYNEQFF; CDR3nt: TGTGCCAGCAGCCTAATCGGACTAGCGAACTACAATGAGCAGTTCTTC
d_gene: TRBD2; abundance: -; v_gene: TRBV5-4; j_gene: TRBJ2-1; CDR3aa: CASSQGGTSGYNEQFF; CDR3nt: TGTGCCAGCAGCCAAGGAGGGACTAGCGGATACAATGAGCAGTTCTTC